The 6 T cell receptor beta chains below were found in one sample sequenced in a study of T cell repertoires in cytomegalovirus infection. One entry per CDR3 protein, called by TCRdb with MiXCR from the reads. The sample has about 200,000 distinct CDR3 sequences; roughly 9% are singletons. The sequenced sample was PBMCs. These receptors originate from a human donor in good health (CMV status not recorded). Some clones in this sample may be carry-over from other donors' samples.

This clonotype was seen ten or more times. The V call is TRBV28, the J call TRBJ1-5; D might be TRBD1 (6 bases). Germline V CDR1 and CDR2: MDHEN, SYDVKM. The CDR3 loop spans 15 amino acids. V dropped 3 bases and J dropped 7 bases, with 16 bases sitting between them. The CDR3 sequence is CASSLPDRFGQPQHF. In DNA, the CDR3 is TGTGCCAGCAGTTTGCCTGACAGGTTCGGGCAGCCCCAGCATTTT.

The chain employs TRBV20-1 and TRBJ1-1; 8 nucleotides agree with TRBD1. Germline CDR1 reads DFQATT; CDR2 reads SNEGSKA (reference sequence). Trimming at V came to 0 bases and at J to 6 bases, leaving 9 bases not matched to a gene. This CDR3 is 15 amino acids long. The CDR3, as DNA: TGCAGTGCTAGAGATCCAGGCAGGGGGCTCGCTGAAGCTTTCTTT. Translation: CSARDPGRGLAEAFF.

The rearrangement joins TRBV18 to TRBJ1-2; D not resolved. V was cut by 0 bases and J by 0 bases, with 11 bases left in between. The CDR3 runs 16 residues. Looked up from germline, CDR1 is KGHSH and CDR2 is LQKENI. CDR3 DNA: TGTGCCAGCTCACCACCGAAGGGTGCAACTAACTATGGCTACACCTTC. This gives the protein CASSPPKGATNYGYTF.

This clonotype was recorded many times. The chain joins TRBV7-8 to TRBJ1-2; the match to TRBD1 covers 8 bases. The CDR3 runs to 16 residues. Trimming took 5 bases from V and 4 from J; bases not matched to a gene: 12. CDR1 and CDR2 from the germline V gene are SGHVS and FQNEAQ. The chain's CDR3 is CASSDRQGTISYGYTF. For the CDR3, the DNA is TGTGCCAGCAGCGATAGACAGGGGACCATTAGCTATGGCTACACCTTC.

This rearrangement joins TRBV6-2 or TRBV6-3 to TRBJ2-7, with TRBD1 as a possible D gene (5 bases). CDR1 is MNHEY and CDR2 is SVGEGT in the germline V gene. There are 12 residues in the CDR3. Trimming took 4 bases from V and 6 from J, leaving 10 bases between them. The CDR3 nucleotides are TGTGCCAGCAGTTTATCAGGGTTCGAGCAGTACTTC. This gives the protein CASSLSGFEQYF.

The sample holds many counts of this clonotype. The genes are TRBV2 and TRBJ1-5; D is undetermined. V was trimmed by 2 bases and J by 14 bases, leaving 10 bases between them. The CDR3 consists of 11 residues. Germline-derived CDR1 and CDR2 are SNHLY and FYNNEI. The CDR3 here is CASSESASKHF. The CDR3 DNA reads TGTGCCAGCAGTGAATCGGCGTCTAAGCATTTT.